This T cell receptor beta chain was profiled in a study of blood T cell repertoires in COVID-19. As for the study in general: The analysed material was cDNA or gDNA that came from T cells, B-cell-depleted T cells, or PBMCs.

Participants, 18 to 89 years old, spanned approximately 25 US areas. TCRdb's table, derived via immunoSEQ multiplex PCR, lists solely in-frame clones and lacks some. The table records approximately 300,000 clones, about 85% of them present only once. Sequencing was carried out using PBMCs or T cells enriched from blood (not recorded which). The sequence was collected from a woman in her 30s who had recovered from COVID-19.

CDR3 DNA sequence: TGTGCCAGCAGCTTTGGGCCGAGCTCTGGAAACACCATATATTTT. Its protein product is CASSFGPSSGNTIYF. The chain recombines TRBV5-5 with TRBJ1-3, with D unresolved. V was shortened by 2 bases and J by 0 bases, with 9 bases between the two germline ends. This CDR3 comprises 15 residues. CDR1 is SGHKS, CDR2 YYEKEE, per germline (reference sequence).